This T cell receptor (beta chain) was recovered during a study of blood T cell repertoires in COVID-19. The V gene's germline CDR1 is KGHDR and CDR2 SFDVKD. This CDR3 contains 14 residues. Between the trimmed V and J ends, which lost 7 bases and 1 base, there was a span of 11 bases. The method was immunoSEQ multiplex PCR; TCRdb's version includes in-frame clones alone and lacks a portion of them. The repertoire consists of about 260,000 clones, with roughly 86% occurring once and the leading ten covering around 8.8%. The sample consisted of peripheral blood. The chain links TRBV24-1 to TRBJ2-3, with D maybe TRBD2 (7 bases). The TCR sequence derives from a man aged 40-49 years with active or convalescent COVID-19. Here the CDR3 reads CATRGGARTDTQYF. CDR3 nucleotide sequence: TGTGCCACCAGGGGGGGGGCCCGCACAGATACGCAGTATTTT.